This T cell receptor (beta chain) is from a study of beta chain features in type 1 diabetes (dated by TCRdb to between 2018 and 2020). Broadly, across the study: No differences in mean age, gender distribution, total cell number or subset yield were found between patients and healthy donors. Across all samples, fewer than 110,000,000 sorted cells were examined, and cell number per subset correlated strongly with RNA yield. The study compared the TCRB repertoires of sorted circulating CD4+ T cell subsets in recently diagnosed type 1 diabetes patients with those in matched healthy donors. Regulatory and stem cell-like memory subsets were isolated from only 8 patients and about eight healthy donors, whereas naive and central memory subsets came from all 30 or so donors.

Each donor gave one peripheral blood draw, roughly 110 mL on average, collected into heparinised tubes. Naive, central memory, regulatory and stem cell-like memory CD4+ T cells were sorted on a BD FACSAria II using a panel including CD45RO, CCR7, CD25, CD127, CD95 and CD27. Every sorted population had a purity above 95%. PBMCs were isolated right away by Lymphoprep density gradient centrifugation and were stained directly, without culture. Samples were stained and sorted in pairs, with one healthy donor and one patient per experiment, so that batch effects were minimized. V lost 4 bases and J lost 7 bases, and the count of bases not matched to a germline gene is 9. Including the terminal cysteine and phenylalanine, the CDR3 comprises 14 residues. The CDR3 DNA has 42 bases and is translated from base 1. In the germline V gene, CDR1 corresponds to SGHRS and CDR2 to YFSETQ. Paper-wide results and their limitations: Type 1 diabetes patients showed a moderate but significant shortening of TCRB CDR3 length in all four CD4+ subsets. Naive, central memory and regulatory TCRB repertoires appeared more similar among patients than among healthy donors. Because cDNA rather than genomic DNA was sequenced, highly expressing activated cells could have been over-represented, although no difference in activation and CD3 levels was found between groups. Only small numbers of individuals were included in the HLA sub-analyses, which left unresolved whether HLA type had any influence on TCRB rearrangement. Fewer insertions and more nucleotide deletions at VDJ recombination sites were observed in patients with type 1 diabetes, implying thymic rearrangement abnormalities. Shorter templates might have been favored by PCR, but patient and control samples were amplified and corrected together, so both groups would have been affected equally by any skew.

The entire amount of isolated RNA was reverse transcribed using the High Capacity cDNA Reverse Transcription Kit, so the sequenced TCRB transcripts were expressed ones. Deep immunoSEQ sequencing was applied to naive, central memory and regulatory T cell samples, giving an average of roughly 3.5 million total reads per sample. Sorted cells were lysed in RLT buffer, and RNA was extracted using DNase-treated RNeasy Micro or Mini kits according to cell number. To prevent cross-contamination, every cell subset was processed on its own, while patient and healthy donor samples were processed together. Using the immunoSEQ multiplex PCR, TCRB sequences were amplified from cDNA into 87-bp fragments spanning the CDR3 region. Amplicons were sequenced on the Illumina HiSeq platform. Turning to the authors' computational methods: PCR bias was computationally corrected using synthetic template baselines, reads within Hamming distance 2 were collapsed, and singletons that could not be merged were discarded. Reads were aligned to IMGT to assign V, D and J genes, CDR3 length, and insertions or deletions at six rearrangement sites. Clonotype counts were normalized to sorted cell number within each subset before computing true diversity and Gini coefficients with the tcR R package. The overlap coefficient, calculated on TCRB nucleotide sequences, was used to quantify repertoire sharing. TCRdb obtained this table from immuneACCESS and retained in-frame rearrangements with V and J assigned. These tables miss some clones; where compared with another copy, unresolved V genes account for less than half of the shortfall, and the remainder is unexplained. V and J calls plus clone size are reproduced from that table; the DNA served to infer D and trimming. The sample table records 300,000 to 350,000 clones; roughly a tenth of these occur just once. The top ten constitute approximately 1% of the sample.

Worth noting for this clone: Its antigen has not been determined. Base qualities are not provided; no much larger clone lies one nucleotide away.

The sequence came from a man under 40 with type 1 diabetes. The chain is encoded by TRBV5-1 joined to TRBJ2-5, and 8 junction bases match TRBD1. Sequenced material: central memory CD4+ T cells from blood. The DNA reads as follows: TGCGCCAGCAGCCTCGACAGGGGCAAGGGGACCCAGTACTTC. This encodes CASSLDRGKGTQYF.